This record concerns one T cell receptor beta chain sequence. These data come from a study of control samples from healthy donors and cancer patients. Germline V lookup: CDR1 LGHNA, CDR2 YNFKEQ. V was shortened by 3 bases and J by 0 bases, with 18 bases between the two germline ends. The CDR3 has 19 residues. Clones were sequenced by immunoSEQ multiplex PCR, and TCRdb holds only the in-frame ones, with some missing. The table records around 130,000 clones, 90% of them present only once. This chain joins TRBV4-2 and TRBJ2-6; tentative D call: TRBD2 (6 bases). Specimen: blood. The TCR was taken from a man aged 18 to 30 in good health. Here the CDR3 reads CASSQTPGGVSSGANVLTF. CDR3 sequence (DNA): TGTGCCAGCAGCCAGACCCCCGGCGGGGTCAGCTCTGGGGCCAACGTCCTGACTTTC.